The 32 T cell receptor beta chains below were found in one sample sequenced in a study of blood T cells in healthy people across ages. Sample-barcoded 5' priming and a J-beta primer mix drove a second PCR of 7 to 11 cycles. TCRdb analysed the 5' RACE reads with MiXCR anew, one entry per CDR3 protein. Of 2 million or so distinct CDR3 sequences listed, around half were seen once; the top ten hold 2.1%. Input material: blood. The receptors come from a woman aged 40-49 years in good health.

The chain carries TRBV6-2 or TRBV6-3 and TRBJ2-3; TRBD2 matches at 8 bases. Germline CDR1 reads MNHEY; CDR2 reads SVGEGT. The trim removed 7 bases at V and 7 bases at J, leaving 16 bases unmatched. The CDR3 is 16 residues long. The CDR3 DNA follows: TGTGCCAGCACCCCCTATCACGGGGGGGCTCGTAATACGCAGTATTTT. Its translation: CASTPYHGGARNTQYF.

Only one count was recorded for this clonotype. The rearrangement links TRBV7-2 to TRBJ1-1; D uncertain. This CDR3 has 14 amino acids. Germline values: CDR1 SGHTA, CDR2 FQGNSA. The V and J ends lost 4 bases and 0 bases respectively, with 9 bases between them. The CDR3 nucleotides read TGTGCCAGCAGCTCGGACCTCATGAACACTGAAGCTTTCTTT. Translated: CASSSDLMNTEAFF. The full variable domain, in which reference TRBV7-2 and TRBJ1-1 provide the parts outside the CDR3, is GAGVSQSPSNKVTEKGKDVELRCDPISGHTALYWYRQSLGQGLEFLIYFQGNSAPDKSGLPSDRFSAERTGGSVSTLTIQRTQQEDSAVYLCASSSDLMNTEAFFGQGTRLTVV.

The J gene is TRBJ2-3, the V gene TRBV6-1; 10 bases agree with TRBD1. V shed 7 bases, J shed 7 bases, and the junction held 14 bases outside the gene matches. This CDR3 contains 16 residues. From germline, CDR1 is MNHNS and CDR2 SASEGT. This CDR3 reads CASTPRTGGIVYTQYF. The CDR3 region has the DNA TGTGCCAGCACCCCAAGGACAGGGGGTATCGTGTATACGCAGTATTTT.

The V call is TRBV27, the J call TRBJ2-3; D possibly corresponds to TRBD2 (6 bases). This CDR3 spans 16 amino acids. Germline V gives CDR1 MNHEY, CDR2 SMNVEV (reference sequence). The V and J ends lost 4 bases and 4 bases respectively, with 18 bases between them. The CDR3 nucleotides read TGTGCCAGCAGTTCCGGGACTTCCCCGGGAGCAGATACGCAGTATTTT. This sequence encodes CASSSGTSPGADTQYF.

This clonotype was picked up a small number of times. The rearrangement uses TRBV7-2 and TRBJ2-7, with D hard to call. The germline CDR1 and CDR2 sequences are SGHTA and FQGNSA. This CDR3 is built from 15 residues. V was pared by 1 base and J by 2 bases, with 12 bases between. The CDR3 loop is CASSLVGTTAYEQYF. Here the CDR3 DNA reads TGTGCCAGCAGCTTAGTAGGCACAACGGCCTACGAGCAGTACTTC.

The rearrangement links TRBV6-1 to TRBJ2-6; D might be TRBD2 (5 bases). Germline-derived CDR1 and CDR2 are MNHNS and SASEGT. The CDR3 is made up of 18 amino acids. Trimming took 8 bases from V and 1 from J, leaving 21 bases between them. The CDR3 region has the DNA TGTGCCAGCCCCAGTCATGAGAGGGTCCAATCTGGGGCCAACGTCCTGACTTTC. Protein product: CASPSHERVQSGANVLTF.

This clonotype was counted a few times. The chain carries TRBV7-2 and TRBJ2-7; 8 positions agree with TRBD1. The CDR3 runs to 14 residues. With V trimmed by 6 bases and J by 6 bases, 10 bases remained unmatched. The germline gives CDR1 SGHTA, CDR2 FQGNSA. The CDR3 loop reads CASSFRDRRGEQYF. In DNA form, the CDR3 reads TGTGCCAGCAGTTTCCGGGACAGGAGGGGCGAGCAGTACTTC. The variable domain in full, with the rest retrieved from reference TRBV7-2 and TRBJ2-7, is GAGVSQSPSNKVTEKGKDVELRCDPISGHTALYWYRQSLGQGLEFLIYFQGNSAPDKSGLPSDRFSAERTGGSVSTLTIQRTQQEDSAVYLCASSFRDRRGEQYFGPGTRLTVT.

This clonotype was detected a few times. The chain couples TRBV10-3 to TRBJ2-7; 13 bases fit TRBD2. This CDR3 is built from 18 residues. Trimming removed 6 bases from V and 0 bases from J; junction bases left unmatched: 11. CDR1 and CDR2 from the germline V gene are ENHRY and SYGVKD. This CDR3 reads CAIRRRLAGGRSSYEQYF. CDR3 DNA: TGTGCCATCAGGAGAAGACTAGCGGGGGGCCGAAGCTCCTACGAGCAGTACTTC.

This clonotype was seen a single time. The chain uses TRBV6-2 or TRBV6-3 and TRBJ1-6; no definite D call. The germline V gene has CDR1 MNHEY and CDR2 SVGEGT. V was pared by 7 bases and J by 0 bases, with 13 bases between. The CDR3 covers 16 residues. The CDR3, as DNA: TGTGCCAGCACTAGACTCAGGAGCTCCTATAATTCACCCCTCCACTTT. Translation gives CASTRLRSSYNSPLHF.

The chain links TRBV11-2 to TRBJ1-2, with D unresolved. Trimming left V 0 bases short and J 3 bases short, with 11 bases between. The CDR3 has 15 residues. Germline assignment: CDR1 SGHAT and CDR2 FQNNGV. CDR3 sequence reads: CASSLDQRWDYGYTF. CDR3 DNA sequence: TGTGCCAGCAGCTTAGATCAGCGCTGGGACTATGGCTACACCTTC.

The CDR3 DNA is TGCAGTGCTCTCCCGACAGGGGGAAGGGCAGATACGCAGTATTTT. Amino acids: CSALPTGGRADTQYF. The chain has TRBV20-1 and TRBJ2-3; 9 nucleotides agree with TRBD1. V gave up 5 bases and J gave up 4 bases; unmatched junction bases: 10. Germline lookup yields CDR1 DFQATT and CDR2 SNEGSKA (reference sequence). This CDR3 comprises 15 residues.

A few counts support this clonotype. V is TRBV3-1 and J is TRBJ2-3; 8 nucleotides align to TRBD2. CDR3 length: 14 residues. The germline CDR1 and CDR2 sequences are LGHDT and YNNKEL (reference sequence). V shed 4 bases and J 6 bases; nucleotides not matched to a gene: 6. The DNA of the CDR3 is TGTGCCAGCAGCCGCCGGGGGGGCGGGGATACGCAGTATTTT. It specifies CASSRRGGGDTQYF.

This clonotype occurred once. J is TRBJ1-4 and V is TRBV5-4; D ambiguous. The CDR3 loop spans 14 amino acids. Per the germline V gene, CDR1 is SGHNT and CDR2 is YYREEE (reference sequence). V lost 8 bases, J lost 0 bases, and 11 bases lay in between. CDR3 region: CASGRAATNEKLFF. CDR3 DNA sequence: TGTGCCAGTGGACGGGCCGCAACTAATGAAAAACTGTTTTTT.

This clonotype was observed a handful of times. This chain links TRBV7-2 with TRBJ2-1; 10 bases agree with TRBD1. The ends lost 3 bases at V and 6 bases at J; junction bases unmatched: 5. In germline, CDR1 is SGHTA, CDR2 FQGNSA. This CDR3 contains 15 residues. DNA of the CDR3: TGTGCCAGCAGCTTTGACAGGGGGCTGGGCAATGAGCAGTTCTTC. The encoded protein is CASSFDRGLGNEQFF.

This sequence joins TRBV7-9 and TRBJ2-6; D perhaps matches TRBD2 (7 bases). This CDR3 comprises 17 residues. V lost 5 bases and J lost 0, with 14 bases in between. In germline, CDR1 is SEHNR, CDR2 FQNEAQ (reference sequence). CDR3 nucleotides: TGTGCCAGCAGCCCGAGGGGGGGGGCCTCTGGGGCCAACGTCCTGACTTTC. Translation: CASSPRGGASGANVLTF.

The chain has TRBV27 and TRBJ2-7, with 11 positions matching TRBD1. Germline V CDR1 and CDR2: MNHEY, SMNVEV (reference sequence). Germline trimming cut 6 bases from V and 5 bases from J; bases unmatched to any gene: 6. The CDR3 has 14 amino acids. The CDR3 DNA reads TGTGCCAGCAGCTCCGGGGACAGGGGGGACGAGCAGTACTTC. This sequence encodes CASSSGDRGDEQYF.

The chain has TRBV7-2 and TRBJ2-3; a weak D match, TRBD2 (5 bases). The CDR3 consists of 15 residues. The germline CDR1 and CDR2 sequences are SGHTA and FQGNSA. Trimming left V 5 bases short and J 0 bases short, with 12 bases between. Here the CDR3 DNA reads TGTGCCAGCAGCGGGGTGGCGGGTAGCACAGATACGCAGTATTTT. It is translated as CASSGVAGSTDTQYF.

The chain has TRBV4-3 and TRBJ2-7, with D hard to call. Trimming left V 2 bases short and J 7 bases short, with 15 bases between. The CDR3 is made up of 14 amino acids. In germline, CDR1 is LGHNA, CDR2 YSLEER. The CDR3 sequence: CASSQSGSVREQYF. Written as DNA, the CDR3 is TGCGCCAGCAGCCAATCGGGCAGTGTCAGGGAGCAGTACTTC.

The rearrangement links TRBV27 to TRBJ1-2, with D perhaps matching TRBD1 (6 bases). Trimming pared 1 base from V and 1 base from J, leaving 7 bases between. Germline values: CDR1 MNHEY, CDR2 SMNVEV (reference sequence). CDR3 length: 14 residues. The chain's CDR3 is CASSLLDSNYGYTF. For the CDR3, the DNA is TGTGCCAGCAGTTTATTGGACAGTAACTATGGCTACACCTTC.

The sample holds a few counts of this clonotype. The junction shows a germline mismatch at one end, possibly a read error. The chain recombines TRBV7-7 with TRBJ2-3; D call uncertain. The CDR3 extends over 14 amino acids. CDR1 SSHAT and CDR2 FNYEAQ come from the germline V gene (reference sequence). As DNA, the CDR3 is TGTGCTAGCAGCCCCGCCGGCCTCACAGATACGCAGTATTTT. Amino acids: CASSPAGLTDTQYF.

This chain's CDR3 is CASTQPNLGEQFF. The CDR3 DNA is TGTGCCAGCACCCAGCCTAACCTCGGTGAGCAGTTCTTC. The chain couples TRBV6-2 or TRBV6-3 to TRBJ2-1; D not certain. From germline, CDR1 is MNHEY and CDR2 SVGEGT. CDR3 length equals 13 residues. Trimming stripped 7 bases from V and 9 bases from J, with 16 bases between.

This clonotype was recorded many times. The genes are TRBV27 and TRBJ2-7, with 8 bases aligning to TRBD2. Germline CDR1 is MNHEY and CDR2 is SMNVEV (reference sequence). The CDR3 is made up of 14 amino acids. After removal of 4 bases from V and 5 bases from J, the junction contained 7 bases not matched to a gene. CDR3 protein: CASSSRGGQNEQYF. Here the CDR3 DNA reads TGTGCCAGCAGTTCCCGGGGGGGCCAGAACGAGCAGTACTTC.

This clonotype was detected only a few times. CDR3 region: CASSYGQGSAEQYF. The CDR3 nucleotides read TGTGCCAGCAGTTACGGACAGGGGTCGGCGGAGCAGTACTTC. The V call is TRBV6-2 or TRBV6-3, the J call TRBJ2-7; TRBD1 matches 9 bases. Trimming removed 2 bases from V and 7 bases from J; junction bases left unmatched: 6. Germline lookup yields CDR1 MNHEY and CDR2 SVGEGT. This CDR3 region has 14 residues.

This clonotype was recorded once. The chain recombines TRBV2 with TRBJ2-4; 8 bases line up with TRBD1. CDR1 and CDR2 from the germline V gene are SNHLY and FYNNEI. This CDR3 contains 12 residues. With 11 bases clipped from V and 4 bases from J, the junction kept 4 bases outside the gene matches. In DNA, the CDR3 is TGTGCCTCGGGACAGGTGAAAAACATTCAGTACTTC. Its protein product is CASGQVKNIQYF.

The chain combines TRBV10-3 with TRBJ2-3; D is uncertain. CDR3 size: 13 residues. Germline values: CDR1 ENHRY, CDR2 SYGVKD. The V gene lost 6 bases and the J gene lost 5 bases, with 12 bases spanning the gap. CDR3 loop: CAIRASSEDTQYF. The CDR3 nucleotides are TGTGCCATCAGGGCGTCGTCAGAAGATACGCAGTATTTT.

The chain carries TRBV7-9 and TRBJ2-5; perhaps TRBD2 as D (6 bases). Germline-derived CDR1 and CDR2 are SEHNR and FQNEAQ (reference sequence). The CDR3 totals 14 residues. Trimming removed 5 bases at V and 2 bases at J, with 12 bases between. CDR3 region: CASSAAGFQETQYF. The CDR3 nucleotides read TGTGCCAGCAGCGCGGCGGGATTTCAAGAGACCCAGTACTTC.

This clonotype has only a few counts. V gene TRBV5-1 combines with J gene TRBJ2-3, with D possibly being TRBD1 (6 bases). Germline assignment: CDR1 SGHRS and CDR2 YFSETQ. This CDR3 spans 14 amino acids. Trimming stripped 8 bases from V and 0 bases from J, with 13 bases between. CDR3 sequence reads: CASATGQSTDTQYF. CDR3 DNA sequence: TGCGCCAGTGCTACGGGACAAAGCACAGATACGCAGTATTTT.

The rearrangement uses TRBV21-1 and TRBJ2-4; TRBD2, as called in the table, went unchecked against the DNA. The last part of the DNA fits TRBJ2-7 better; the J call may be wrong. TRBV21-1 is annotated as a pseudogene. The CDR3 length is 15 residues. The CDR3 loop is CASSNPTSGVYEQYF. Written as DNA, the CDR3 is TGTGCCAGCAGCAACCCGACTAGCGGGGTTTACGAGCAGTACTTC.

This chain joins TRBV12-3 or TRBV12-4 and TRBJ2-7; either TRBD1 or TRBD2 may supply D (6 bases each). This CDR3 contains 17 residues. V was shortened by 2 bases and J by 4 bases, with 21 bases between the two germline ends. The CDR3 here is CASSLFSARGPGYEQYF. The CDR3 DNA follows: TGTGCCAGCAGTTTATTTAGTGCTCGGGGGCCCGGTTACGAGCAGTACTTC.

The chain uses TRBV20-1 and TRBJ1-4; possibly TRBD1 for D (6 bases). CDR1 DFQATT and CDR2 SNEGSKA come from the germline V gene (reference sequence). The CDR3 length is 12 residues. Trimming took off 6 bases at V and 5 bases at J, with 10 bases between the two ends. The CDR3: CSASGQNEKLFF. The DNA of the CDR3 is TGCAGTGCGTCAGGACAGAATGAAAAACTGTTTTTT.

This chain links TRBV4-3 with TRBJ2-6, with D uncertain. Germline-derived CDR1 and CDR2 are LGHNA and YSLEER. The CDR3 sequence is 16 residues long. V was shortened by 5 bases and J by 0 bases, with 11 bases between the two germline ends. The CDR3 coding sequence is TGCGCCAGCAGCTATACTCGGCCCTCTGGGGCCAACGTCCTGACTTTC. Encoded protein: CASSYTRPSGANVLTF.

J is TRBJ1-5 and V is TRBV20-1; D might be TRBD1 (6 bases). V lost 3 bases and J lost 4, with 7 bases in between. The CDR3 sequence is 12 residues long. Germline loops: CDR1 DFQATT, CDR2 SNEGSKA (reference sequence). The CDR3 nucleotides are TGCAGTGCTAGTCAGGGGAATCAGCCCCAGCATTTT. Protein sequence: CSASQGNQPQHF.